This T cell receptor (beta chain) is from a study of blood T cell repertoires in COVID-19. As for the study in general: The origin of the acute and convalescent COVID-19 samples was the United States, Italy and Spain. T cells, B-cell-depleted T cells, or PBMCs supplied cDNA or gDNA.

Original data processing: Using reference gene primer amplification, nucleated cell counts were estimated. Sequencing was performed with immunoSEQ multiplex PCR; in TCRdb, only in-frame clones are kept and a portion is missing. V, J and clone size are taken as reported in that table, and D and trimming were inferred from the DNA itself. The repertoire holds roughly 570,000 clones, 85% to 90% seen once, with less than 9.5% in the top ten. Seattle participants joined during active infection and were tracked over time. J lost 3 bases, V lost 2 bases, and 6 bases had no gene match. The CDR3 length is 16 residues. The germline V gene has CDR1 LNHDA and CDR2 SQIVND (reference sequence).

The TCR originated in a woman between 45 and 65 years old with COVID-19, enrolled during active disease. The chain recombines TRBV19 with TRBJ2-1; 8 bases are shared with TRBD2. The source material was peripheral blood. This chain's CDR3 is CASSIQAGAGYNEQFF. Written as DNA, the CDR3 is TGTGCCAGTAGTATACAAGCGGGGGCCGGCTACAATGAGCAGTTCTTC.